One TCR beta chain is described in this entry. Antigen specificity is unknown. V lost 5 bases and J 4 bases, leaving 12 bases between the germline ends. Germline V CDR1 and CDR2: SGHVS, FQNEAQ. This CDR3 contains 14 residues. The data belong to a study of cytomegalovirus exposure and HLA in healthy donors. Use of 60 Vbeta and 13 Jbeta primers characterized the PCR. Libraries were prepared by immunoSEQ multiplex PCR; TCRdb keeps only in-frame clonotypes and omits some of them. The data show about 62,000 clones, about four fifths seen once. Study-level results: A later analysis linked a missense DCLRE1C variant to TCR beta V- and J-gene trimming.

V and J are TRBV7-8 and TRBJ2-1, with a tentative D call TRBD2 (6 bases). The source is a woman aged 25 to 45 in good health and CMV-seronegative. Input material: PBMCs. CDR3 in amino acids: CASSQRALYNEQFF. The DNA for the CDR3 is TGTGCCAGCAGCCAGCGGGCCCTTTACAATGAGCAGTTCTTC.